This record looks at one TCR beta chain sequence and its context. What antigen it recognizes has not been identified. The record has no base qualities; no much larger clone is one base away. The trial excluded patients who had a history of autoimmune disease or who were on systemic immunosuppression. Peripheral blood for TCR sequencing was collected from all dose cohorts at baseline, on cycle 4 day 1, and on cycle 7 day 1. The samples were taken from a phase I, first-in-human, multicenter, open-label dose-escalation trial of ivuxolimab. Adults with locally advanced or metastatic melanoma, renal cell carcinoma, hepatocellular carcinoma or head and neck squamous cell carcinoma were enrolled in the trial. Before TCR sequencing, CD4+ T cells and CD8+ T cells were sorted from peripheral blood as separate populations. The data belong to a study of OX40 agonist ivuxolimab in advanced cancers. A note on the overall study: Ivuxolimab was a fully human IgG2 agonistic monoclonal antibody targeting the costimulatory receptor OX40 (CD134). Intravenous ivuxolimab was administered to patients every 2 weeks at six dose levels: 0.01, 0.1, 0.3, 1.5, 3 and 10 mg/kg. Of the 50 to 55 dose-escalation patients, hepatocellular carcinoma was present in around 20, melanoma in roughly 15, renal cell carcinoma in 9 and head and neck cancer in 9. In the dose-escalation cohort, around four fifths of patients were male, and the mean age was roughly 60 years, with a range of 23 to 79. Patients were allowed to have had prior anti-PD-1, anti-PD-L1 or anti-CTLA-4 therapy, and around two fifths of the dose-escalation patients had been treated with checkpoint inhibitors. Three dose-escalation patients achieved partial responses, one with hepatocellular carcinoma and two with cutaneous melanoma. The purpose of peripheral TCRbeta sequencing was to test whether ivuxolimab changed TCR sequence diversity and led to clonal T-cell expansion. The paper reports the monotherapy dose-escalation portion (N ≈ 50 patients) of the phase I ivuxolimab trial. The study at large found these results: At doses from 0.1 to 3.0 mg/kg, clonal expansion was seen in both CD4+ and CD8+ blood T cells between baseline and week 6. In partial responders in the 0.1-3.0 mg/kg groups, normalized peripheral clonal expansion was found to be among the lowest, especially among CD8+ T cells. The antigen specificity of the peripheral T cells that underwent clonal expansion was not determined. After ivuxolimab, CD8+ T cells had more expanded clones than CD4+ T cells on average. Low levels of normalized T-cell clonal expansion were also seen in some patients who did not respond.

The junction shows trimming of 6 bases on V and 3 bases on J, and the gene matches do not reach 9 bases of it. Reading the germline V gene gives CDR1 WSHSY and CDR2 SAAADI. From the cysteine through the phenylalanine, the CDR3 covers 15 amino acids. Only the CDR3 region is kept as DNA, spanning 45 bases read in frame from base 1. To sequence the TCRbeta CDR3 region, genomic DNA was isolated from the sorted cells. TCRbeta CDR3 regions were sequenced using the immunoSEQ Assay. TCRdb retrieved this table from immuneACCESS and kept in-frame rearrangements only. Not all clones are present; in checked studies, unresolved V genes account for under half, and no reason is known for the remainder. For this sample there are nearly 50,000 clones; approximately 90% appear just once. Of the sample, less than 60% is held by the ten largest clones.

The starting material was CD4+ or CD8+ T cells sorted from blood, obtained in a trial of the OX40 agonist ivuxolimab. The origin of this receptor is an adult with an advanced solid tumor such as melanoma, head and neck, liver or kidney cancer. In this chain, TRBV10-2 is recombined with TRBJ2-7, with 9 junctional bases fitting TRBD1. The sequence in DNA is TGCGCCAGCAGCAAAGGGACAGGGACTTACTACGAGCAGTACTTC. It codes for CASSKGTGTYYEQYF.